The T cell receptor beta chain described here comes from a study of blood T cell repertoires in COVID-19. Overall study: COVID-19 samples collected from the United States, Italy and Spain covered acute and convalescent phases.

CDR3 size: 14 residues. Looked up from germline, CDR1 is KGHSH and CDR2 is LQKENI. Deletions cut 3 bases from V and 4 bases from J, with 10 bases between. Data came from immunoSEQ multiplex PCR; TCRdb stores just in-frame clones and leaves some out. Among under 300,000 clones listed, about 90% were seen once. Recruits, aged about 18 to 89 years, lived in 24 US areas. Recovery among Cohort 3 donors was established by two negative PCRs, clearance, or symptom resolution. The specimen was PBMCs or T cells enriched from blood (not recorded which). This chain joins TRBV18 and TRBJ2-4, with D possibly TRBD2 on 6 matching bases. The TCR was taken from a woman aged 18-29 years who had recovered from COVID-19. The CDR3 sequence is CASSPGGLKNIQYF. The CDR3, as DNA: TGTGCCAGCTCACCGGGAGGCCTAAAAAACATTCAGTACTTC.